This TCR beta chain appears in the sequencing data of a study of response to subunit inactivated influenza vaccine. TCRdb itself ran the RT-PCR reads through MiXCR, one entry per CDR3 protein. The sample lists around 570,000 distinct CDR3 sequences, about 11% seen once, with 11% in the top ten. This clonotype was counted a few times. Its specificity is unknown. Regarding the study as a whole: T cells newly recruited by each seasonal influenza vaccination are few, the authors suggested.

The CDR3 runs to 13 residues. CDR1 DFQATT and CDR2 SNEGSKA come from the germline V gene (reference sequence). V lost 7 bases and J lost 2; bases outside the gene matches: 5. The same sample was also studied in work on T cells expressing NK-cell markers. That report adds: The TCR beta cDNA came from 5'RACE template switching with UMIs. From sorted CD3+CD56+NKG2C+, CD3+CD56+NKG2C- and CD3+CD56-NKG2C+ T cells came the TCR beta repertoires. Also leading the CD3+CD56-NKG2C+ fraction in a handful of donors were these clonotypes.

The chain employs TRBV20-1 and TRBJ2-7; 10 nucleotides align to TRBD1. The source of this sequence is a man between 45 and 60 years old who received an inactivated influenza vaccine. The sequencing here drew on PBMCs from blood, taken on the day of vaccination. The CDR3 DNA is TGCAGTGTAGGACAGGGGGGGACCTACGAGCAGTACTTC. This gives the protein CSVGQGGTYEQYF.